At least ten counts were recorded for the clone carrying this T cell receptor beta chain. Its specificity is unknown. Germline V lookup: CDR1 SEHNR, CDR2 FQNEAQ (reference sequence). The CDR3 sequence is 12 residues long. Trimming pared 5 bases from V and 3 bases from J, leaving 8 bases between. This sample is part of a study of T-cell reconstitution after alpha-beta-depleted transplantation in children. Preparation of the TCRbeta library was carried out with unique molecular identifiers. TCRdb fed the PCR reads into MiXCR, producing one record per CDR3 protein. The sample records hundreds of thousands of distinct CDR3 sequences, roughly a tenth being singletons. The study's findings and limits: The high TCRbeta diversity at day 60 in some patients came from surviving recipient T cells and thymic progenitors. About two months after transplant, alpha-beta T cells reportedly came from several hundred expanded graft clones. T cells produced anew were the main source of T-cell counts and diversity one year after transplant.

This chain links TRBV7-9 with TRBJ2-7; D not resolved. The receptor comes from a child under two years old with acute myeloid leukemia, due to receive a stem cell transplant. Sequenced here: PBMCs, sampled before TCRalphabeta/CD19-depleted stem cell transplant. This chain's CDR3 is CASSPAIYEQYF. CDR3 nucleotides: TGTGCCAGCAGCCCCGCCATCTACGAGCAGTACTTC.